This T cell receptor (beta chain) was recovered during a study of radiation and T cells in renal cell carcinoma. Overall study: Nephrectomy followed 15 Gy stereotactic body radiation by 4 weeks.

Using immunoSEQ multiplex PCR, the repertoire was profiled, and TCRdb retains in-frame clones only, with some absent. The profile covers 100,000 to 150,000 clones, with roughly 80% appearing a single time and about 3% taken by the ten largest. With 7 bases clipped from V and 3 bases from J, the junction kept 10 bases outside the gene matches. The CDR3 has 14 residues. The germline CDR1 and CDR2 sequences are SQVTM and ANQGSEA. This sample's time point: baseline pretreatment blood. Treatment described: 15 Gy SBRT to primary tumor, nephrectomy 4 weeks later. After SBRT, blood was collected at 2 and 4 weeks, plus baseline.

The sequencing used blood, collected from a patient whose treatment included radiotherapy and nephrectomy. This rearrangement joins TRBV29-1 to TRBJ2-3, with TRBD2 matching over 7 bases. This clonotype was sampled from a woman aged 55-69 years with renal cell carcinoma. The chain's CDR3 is CSGGFGTTTDTQYF. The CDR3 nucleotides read TGCAGCGGGGGTTTCGGGACTACGACAGATACGCAGTATTTT.